This is a list of T cell receptor beta chains from one sample in a study of T-cell reconstitution after alpha-beta-depleted transplantation in children. In TCRdb, the PCR reads were re-called with MiXCR into one record per CDR3 protein. Here the sample spans approximately 190,000 distinct CDR3 sequences, roughly 8.1% being singletons. The input for sequencing was PBMCs, mostly from graft donor cells, taken 360 days after TCRalphabeta/CD19-depleted stem cell transplant. The receptors were sampled from a male patient aged 2-15 years who had a stem cell transplant for acute myeloid leukemia, so the T cells may come from the graft donor. Both conserved end residues are part of each CDR3. The D gene is left open where the match is weak. Size tells how often a clone was seen (once, few, many) or the class of an expanded clone, and some rows leave it out.

V	size	D	J	DNA	CDR3
TRBV14	many	-	TRBJ2-1	TGTGCCAGCAGCCATCTGGGAAGGAGCTACAATGAGCAGTTCTTC	CASSHLGRSYNEQFF
TRBV6-2/TRBV6-3	many	-	TRBJ2-1	TGTGCCAGCAGTTATCACTCCGAGGAGCAGTTCTTC	CASSYHSEEQFF
TRBV5-1	many	TRBD1	TRBJ2-1	TGCGCCAGCAGCGTGGGACAGATGTATGAGCAGTTCTTC	CASSVGQMYEQFF
TRBV7-2	-	-	TRBJ2-3	TGTGCCAGCAGCTTGGTTTTATCGCAGTATTTT	CASSLVLSQYF
TRBV5-1	many	TRBD2	TRBJ2-5	TGCGCCAGCAGCTTGGGAAGCGGGGGGCCACAAGAGACCCAGTACTTC	CASSLGSGGPQETQYF
TRBV5-1	many	TRBD2	TRBJ2-1	TGCGCCAGCACCCTAACTAGCGGGAATAACAATGAGCAGTTCTTC	CASTLTSGNNNEQFF
TRBV12-3/TRBV12-4	-	-	TRBJ2-1	TGTGCCAGCAGTTTCGGCTTAGGGCTTCGGGATGAGCAGTTCTTC	CASSFGLGLRDEQFF
TRBV9	few	-	TRBJ1-1	TGTGCCAGCAGCCCCCGGACAGCCCTGAACACTGAAGCTTTCTTT	CASSPRTALNTEAFF
TRBV6-4	many	TRBD2	TRBJ2-1	TGTGCCAGCAGTGCAGCGGGGGTTGTTGGTGAGCAGTTCTTC	CASSAAGVVGEQFF
TRBV10-3	few	TRBD1	TRBJ1-2	TGTGCCACCAGGGGACAGGGAGACTATGGCTACACCTTC	CATRGQGDYGYTF
TRBV7-9	many	-	TRBJ1-1	TGTGCCAGCAGCTCGGCTGGGGGGCTGACGTCTGAAGCTTTCTTT	CASSSAGGLTSEAFF
TRBV5-1	few	TRBD2	TRBJ2-7	TGCGCCAGCAGCTTGGCCCCAGCGGCTAGCGGCTACGAGCAGTACTTC	CASSLAPAASGYEQYF
TRBV20-1	many	TRBD2	TRBJ2-5	TGCAGTGCTAGGGGGACTAGCGGGAGGGCCCTAGAGACCCAGTACTTC	CSARGTSGRALETQYF
TRBV6-1	-	-	TRBJ2-7	TGTGCCAGCACCACGGTGGGAGTCGTCCCGTCCTACGAGCAGTACTTC	CASTTVGVVPSYEQYF
TRBV20-1	few	TRBD1	TRBJ1-1	TGCAGTGCTACTACAGGGGGTACTGAAGCTTTCTTT	CSATTGGTEAFF
TRBV29-1	many	TRBD2	TRBJ2-1	TGCAGCGGGCTACTAGCGGGGCTTAGGAGTGAGCAGTTCTTC	CSGLLAGLRSEQFF
TRBV4-3	-	-	TRBJ2-4	TGCGCCAGCAGCCAAGAAGCAGGGAGATACATTCAGTACTTC	CASSQEAGRYIQYF
TRBV9	many	TRBD2	TRBJ2-1	TGTGCCAGCAGCGTCAGCGGGAGTAGGAGTTACAATGAGCAGTTCTTC	CASSVSGSRSYNEQFF
TRBV12-3/TRBV12-4	few	TRBD2	TRBJ2-1	TGTGCCAGCATTCTAGCGGGAGGGCCCGCTGAGCAGTTCTTC	CASILAGGPAEQFF
TRBV30	few	TRBD2	TRBJ2-2	TGTGCCTGGAGCCTTAGCGGGGGAAGCCCCACCGGGGAGCTGTTTTTT	CAWSLSGGSPTGELFF
TRBV7-2	-	TRBD2	TRBJ2-1	TGTGCCAGCAGCCCGAGCGGGACCAACTACAATGAGCAGTTCTTC	CASSPSGTNYNEQFF
TRBV20-1	many	-	TRBJ2-7	TGCAGTGCTACCGTCAGGGTCAACGAGCAGTACTTC	CSATVRVNEQYF